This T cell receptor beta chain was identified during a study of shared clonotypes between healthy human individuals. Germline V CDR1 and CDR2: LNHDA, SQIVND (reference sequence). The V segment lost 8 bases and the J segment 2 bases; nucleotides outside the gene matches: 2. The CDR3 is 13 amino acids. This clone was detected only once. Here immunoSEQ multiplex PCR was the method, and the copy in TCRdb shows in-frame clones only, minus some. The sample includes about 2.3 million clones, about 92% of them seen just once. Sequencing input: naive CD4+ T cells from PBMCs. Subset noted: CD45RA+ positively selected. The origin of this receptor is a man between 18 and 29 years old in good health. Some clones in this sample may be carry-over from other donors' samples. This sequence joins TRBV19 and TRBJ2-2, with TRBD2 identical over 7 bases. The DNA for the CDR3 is TGTGCCAGTTCGGGAGGTAACACCGGGGAGCTGTTTTTT. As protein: CASSGGNTGELFF.